This TCR beta chain was identified during a study of shared clonotypes between healthy human individuals. The naive CD8 subset, CD45RO-negative cells positively selected for CCR7, excluded terminally differentiated effector memory CD45RA+ cells. On this clone: Its target is not known.

In the original workflow: For the immunoSEQ data, sequences were junction-only without quality scores, so filtering differed. Assay used: immunoSEQ multiplex PCR; TCRdb lists only in-frame clones, some missing. The D gene and trimming were derived from the DNA, and the V and J assignments and clone size from that table. The table has roughly 770,000 clones, roughly 96% seen once. V trimming: 1 base; J trimming: 6 bases; junction bases outside the gene matches: 10. CDR1 is MDHEN and CDR2 is SYDVKM in the germline V gene. This CDR3 is 16 amino acids long. Study-wide findings and caveats: Among the subsets, naive ones generally showed larger estimated richness than memory ones.

This sequence originates from a man aged 25-45 years in good health. Sequencing was done on a sample of naive CD8+ T cells sorted from blood. The gene calls are TRBV28 and TRBJ1-1; 8 nucleotides agree with TRBD1. This CDR3 reads CASSLSRDRGGPEAFF. The CDR3 region has the DNA TGTGCCAGCAGTTTATCCAGAGACAGGGGCGGGCCTGAAGCTTTCTTT.